This TCR beta chain appears in the sequencing data of a study of T cell responses to AZD1222 COVID-19 vaccine. Trimming cost V 0 bases and J 10 bases; bases outside gene matches: 8. The CDR3 length is 15 residues. Germline V lookup: CDR1 SGHDT, CDR2 YYEEEE. Broader study findings: A rise in Spike-specific TCR breadth and depth followed two AZD1222 doses.

Remarks on this clone: What it binds is not known.

Clones were sequenced by immunoSEQ multiplex PCR, and TCRdb holds only the in-frame ones, with some missing. The sample comprises some 200,000 clones, around 92% of which are singletons, and roughly a tenth rests with the top ten. The specimen was peripheral blood, collected on day 0 of AZD1222 vaccination. The clonotype originates from an adult in good health. V usage is TRBV5-6 and J usage is TRBJ2-1; 9 bases agree with TRBD2. The CDR3 bases are TGTGCCAGCAGCTTGGGCGGGAGGGCCGTAGGGGAGCAGTTCTTC. Amino acids: CASSLGGRAVGEQFF.